The present TCR beta chain was sequenced within a study of long-term antiretroviral therapy in people with HIV. Study conclusions and caveats: Dominant in the repertoire at all time points were clones expanded before ART.

The authors ran the immunoSEQ assay, v3.0, at survey level. Using immunoSEQ multiplex PCR, the repertoire was profiled, and TCRdb retains in-frame clones only, with some absent. The profile shows about 11,000 clones, about 86% of them singletons. To note about this clone: What it binds is unknown.

With 4 bases removed from V and 0 bases from J, the gap between germline ends came to 12 bases. The CDR3 is made up of 14 amino acids. CDR1 SQVTM and CDR2 ANQGSEA come from the germline V gene. The starting material was unsorted PBMCs, obtained roughly 7 years after starting antiretroviral therapy. V gene TRBV29-1 combines with J gene TRBJ1-1; D remains unclear. The origin of this receptor is a man aged 45 to 65 with HIV. The CDR3 DNA reads TGCAGCGTTGTCCCGGGTGCCATGAACACTGAAGCTTTCTTT. This translates into CSVVPGAMNTEAFF.